The 29 T cell receptor beta chains given below trace back to one sample, sequenced in a study of blood T cell repertoires in COVID-19. The assay was immunoSEQ multiplex PCR, and TCRdb's table has in-frame clones only and misses some. Of about 50,000 clones in the sample, under 90% were seen once. The sample consisted of peripheral blood. The origin of the receptors is a man of 80 years or more with active or convalescent COVID-19.

The chain is built from TRBV19 and TRBJ2-2; the D gene is possibly TRBD2 (6 bases). Trimming shortened V by 7 bases and J by 2 bases, and 11 bases separated the two germline ends. Per the germline V gene, CDR1 is LNHDA and CDR2 is SQIVND (reference sequence). This CDR3 is built from 14 residues. The CDR3 sequence: CASNPAGNTGELFF. Here the CDR3 DNA reads TGTGCCAGTAACCCAGCGGGTAACACCGGGGAGCTGTTTTTT.

The genes are TRBV18 and TRBJ2-1; tentatively, D is TRBD2 (6 bases). Germline V CDR1 and CDR2: KGHSH, LQKENI. Trimming stripped 3 bases from V and 7 bases from J, with 13 bases between. The CDR3 consists of 14 residues. CDR3 in amino acids: CASSPILASNEQFF. CDR3 in DNA: TGTGCCAGCTCACCCATACTAGCTTCTAATGAGCAGTTCTTC.

The chain has TRBV9 and TRBJ1-6; possibly TRBD1 for D (6 bases). The length of the CDR3 is 14 residues. Trimming shortened V by 4 bases and J by 6 bases, and 11 bases separated the two germline ends. Germline V gene data show CDR1 as SGDLS and CDR2 as YYNGEE. CDR3 amino acids: CASSFQGSNSPLHF. The CDR3 nucleotides are TGTGCCAGCAGCTTCCAGGGGAGTAATTCACCCCTCCACTTT. Full variable domain (outside the CDR3, taken from reference TRBV9 and TRBJ1-6): DSGVTQTPKHLITATGQRVTLRCSPRSGDLSVYWYQQSLDQGLQFLIQYYNGEERAKGNILERFSAQQFPDLHSELNLSSLELGDSALYFCASSFQGSNSPLHFGNGTRLTVT.

This chain uses TRBV5-3 with TRBJ1-5, with 7 bases that match TRBD1. TRBV5-3 is filed as an ORF, its function uncertain. After removal of 0 bases from V and 5 bases from J, the junction contained 14 bases not matched to a gene. The CDR3 spans 18 residues. The CDR3 DNA reads TGTGCCAGAAGCTTGGCCCTCGAACAGGGGCAGGCGGATCAGCCCCAGCATTTT. It is translated as CARSLALEQGQADQPQHF.

This sequence joins TRBV12-3 or TRBV12-4 and TRBJ1-2; possibly TRBD1 for D (5 bases). The CDR3 covers 13 residues. V lost 3 bases and J 6 bases, leaving 11 bases between the germline ends. CDR3 amino acids: CASSFGRAHGYTF. CDR3 DNA: TGTGCCAGCAGTTTCGGCAGGGCTCATGGCTACACCTTC.

The chain is built from TRBV27 and TRBJ2-5; 9 bases are a match to TRBD1. This CDR3 spans 15 amino acids. CDR1 is MNHEY, CDR2 SMNVEV, per germline (reference sequence). J gave up 2 bases and V 7 bases, and 8 bases lay outside the gene matches. The CDR3 DNA follows: TGTGCCAGCACCTCACGGGACAGGGTACAAGAGACCCAGTACTTC. It encodes CASTSRDRVQETQYF.

The chain employs TRBV3-1 (or the pseudogene TRBV3-2) and TRBJ2-3, with TRBD1 matching over 11 bases. The CDR3 runs 19 residues. The V gene's germline CDR1 is LGHDT and CDR2 YNNKEL (reference sequence). V was pared by 2 bases and J by 2 bases, with 12 bases of the junction left unmatched. CDR3: CASSQTGQGAFFPTDTQYF. The CDR3, as DNA: TGTGCCAGCAGCCAAACAGGACAGGGGGCATTCTTTCCCACAGATACGCAGTATTTT.

The chain recombines TRBV6-6 with TRBJ2-7; 13 bases are shared with TRBD2. Trimming removed 2 bases from V and 2 bases from J; junction bases left unmatched: 0. Germline loops: CDR1 MNHNY, CDR2 SVGAGI (reference sequence). This CDR3 comprises 15 residues. The CDR3 here is CASSYGTSGTYEQYF. CDR3 nucleotides: TGTGCCAGCAGTTACGGGACTAGCGGGACCTACGAGCAGTACTTC.

The rearrangement uses TRBV6-5 and TRBJ1-2; TRBD1 might be the D (6 bases). CDR3 size: 14 residues. V shed 5 bases and J shed 2 bases, with 12 bases lying between them. In germline, CDR1 is MNHEY, CDR2 SVGAGI. The CDR3 DNA is TGTGCCAGCAGTCTGCTCAGGGGCAACTATGGCTACACCTTC. This translates into CASSLLRGNYGYTF.

The chain carries TRBV6-5 and TRBJ1-6, with 8 nucleotides matching TRBD1. The CDR3 runs to 14 residues. Germline V gives CDR1 MNHEY, CDR2 SVGAGI. V lost 7 bases and J lost 5; bases outside the gene matches: 4. The CDR3 DNA reads as TGTGCCAGCACGCCGGGACAGGATAATTCACCCCTCCACTTT. This gives the protein CASTPGQDNSPLHF.

The chain combines TRBV14 with TRBJ1-1; D is possibly TRBD1 (5 bases). Germline loops: CDR1 SGHDN, CDR2 FVKESK. The V end lost 4 bases, the J end lost 4 bases, and 19 bases lay between the germline ends. CDR3 length: 16 amino acids. The CDR3 DNA reads as TGTGCCAGCAGCCTCGGAGTTGGACGGACATTCACTGAAGCTTTCTTT. Amino acids: CASSLGVGRTFTEAFF.

The rearrangement uses TRBV3-1 (or the pseudogene TRBV3-2) and TRBJ2-3; the D gene is possibly TRBD2 (7 bases). V was cut by 1 base and J by 4 bases, with 33 bases left in between. The germline gives CDR1 LGHDT, CDR2 YNNKEL (reference sequence). The CDR3 is 22 amino acids. CDR3 sequence: CASSQVPLRRYGGARLSDTQYF. The CDR3 region has the DNA TGTGCCAGCAGCCAAGTTCCCCTTCGTCGATATGGGGGGGCCAGGCTCTCAGATACGCAGTATTTT.

This chain joins TRBV29-1 and TRBJ2-1; D remains unclear. The V gene's germline CDR1 is SQVTM and CDR2 ANQGSEA. The CDR3 runs to 12 residues. V was shortened by 5 bases and J by 4 bases, with 9 bases between the two germline ends. This CDR3 is CSVPLTYNEQFF. CDR3 bases: TGCAGCGTTCCCCTAACTTACAATGAGCAGTTCTTC.

J is TRBJ2-5 and V is TRBV6-5; 12 bases fit TRBD1. Germline V gives CDR1 MNHEY, CDR2 SVGAGI. V shed 7 bases, J shed 5 bases, and the junction held 8 bases outside the gene matches. The CDR3 runs to 15 residues. The CDR3 loop reads CASTTGTGGKETQYF. In nucleotides, the CDR3 is TGTGCCAGCACCACCGGGACAGGGGGCAAGGAGACCCAGTACTTC.

This clone was counted a single time. The chain combines TRBV10-1 with TRBJ2-7, with a possible D match to TRBD2 (6 bases). V gave up 6 bases and J gave up 0 bases, with 9 bases separating them. The CDR3 consists of 13 residues. CDR1 and CDR2 from the germline V gene are WNHNN and SYGVQD (reference sequence). CDR3 bases: TGCGCCAGCAGCCGGGAGTCCTCCTACGAGCAGTACTTC. Protein sequence: CASSRESSYEQYF.

The chain carries TRBV11-2 and TRBJ2-3; 8 nucleotides match TRBD2. V lost 3 bases, J lost 5 bases, and 7 bases stayed unmatched. The CDR3 covers 15 residues. CDR1 SGHAT and CDR2 FQNNGV come from the germline V gene. The CDR3 DNA follows: TGTGCCAGCAGCTTCTTGGCGGGGGGTGTAGATACGCAGTATTTT. Encoded protein: CASSFLAGGVDTQYF. Full variable domain (outside the CDR3, taken from reference TRBV11-2 and TRBJ2-3): EAGVAQSPRYKIIEKRQSVAFWCNPISGHATLYWYQQILGQGPKLLIQFQNNGVVDDSQLPKDRFSAERLKGVDSTLKIQPAKLEDSAVYLCASSFLAGGVDTQYFGPGTRLTVL.

This clone has a handful of counts. The V gene is TRBV11-2, the J gene TRBJ2-7; 11 nucleotides agree with TRBD2. In germline, CDR1 is SGHAT, CDR2 FQNNGV. The CDR3 contains 15 residues. J lost 6 bases, V lost 4 bases, and 8 bases had no gene match. CDR3 nucleotide sequence: TGTGCCAGCAGCTGGGGGACTAGCGGTGGTCTCGAGCAGTACTTC. It yields the protein CASSWGTSGGLEQYF.

The CDR3 protein is CASSFGGRQETQYF. In nucleotides, the CDR3 is TGTGCCAGCAGTTTCGGCGGGCGGCAAGAGACCCAGTACTTC. V gene TRBV27 combines with J gene TRBJ2-5; D perhaps matches TRBD2 (5 bases). Trimming took 3 bases from V and 2 from J, leaving 10 bases between them. Germline V CDR1 and CDR2: MNHEY, SMNVEV (reference sequence). CDR3 length: 14 residues.

This chain uses TRBV27 with TRBJ2-1, with TRBD2 identical over 11 bases. The CDR3 is 17 residues long. Germline V gene sequence: CDR1 MNHEY, CDR2 SMNVEV (reference sequence). V dropped 3 bases and J dropped 5; count of bases not matched to a gene: 9. The chain's CDR3 is CASSFRTSGPLNNEQFF. CDR3 DNA: TGTGCCAGCAGTTTTAGGACTAGCGGGCCCCTAAACAATGAGCAGTTCTTC.

DNA of the CDR3: TGTGCCAGCAACCCTAGCGGGGGAACAGATACGCAGTATTTT. Amino acid sequence: CASNPSGGTDTQYF. The chain joins TRBV28 to TRBJ2-3; the match to TRBD2 covers 10 bases. Germline CDR1 MDHEN, CDR2 SYDVKM. V trimming: 7 bases; J trimming: 3 bases; junction bases outside the gene matches: 4. This CDR3 region has 14 residues.

This clone appeared once. The chain has TRBV2 and TRBJ1-6, with a tentative D call TRBD1 (5 bases). This CDR3 comprises 15 residues. The germline V and J ends were trimmed by 5 bases and 9 bases, with 17 bases remaining between them. Germline CDR1 SNHLY, CDR2 FYNNEI. CDR3 sequence: CASSYAGGVGSPLHF. CDR3 sequence (DNA): TGTGCCAGCAGTTACGCGGGGGGGGTTGGTTCACCCCTCCACTTT.

This chain connects TRBV19 to TRBJ2-3, with 8 positions matching TRBD1. Germline V gives CDR1 LNHDA, CDR2 SQIVND (reference sequence). After removal of 3 bases from V and 4 bases from J, the junction contained 6 bases not matched to a gene. This CDR3 has 15 residues. This CDR3 reads CASSIATGDSDTQYF. CDR3 nucleotide sequence: TGTGCCAGTAGTATCGCGACAGGGGACTCAGATACGCAGTATTTT.

V and J are TRBV6-6 and TRBJ2-7; D is uncertain. V lost 5 bases to trimming and J lost 7 bases, with 15 bases between them. Germline lookup yields CDR1 MNHNY and CDR2 SVGAGI (reference sequence). The length of the CDR3 is 13 residues. The CDR3 loop reads CASSTPLSEEQYF. DNA of the CDR3: TGTGCCAGCAGTACCCCCCTTAGTGAAGAGCAGTACTTC.

This chain connects TRBV6-5 to TRBJ2-1; 9 bases align to TRBD2. In germline, CDR1 is MNHEY, CDR2 SVGAGI. There are 14 residues in the CDR3. J was trimmed by 8 bases and V by 7 bases; bases with no gene match: 9. CDR3 coding DNA: TGTGCCAGCAATCCGGGACTAGCCGTCCATGAGCAGTTCTTC. It specifies CASNPGLAVHEQFF.

V gene TRBV11-3 combines with J gene TRBJ2-7; 9 bases fit TRBD1. The CDR3 spans 13 residues. V lost 5 bases, J lost 7 bases, and 6 bases stayed unmatched. Germline CDR1 and CDR2: SGHNT and YENEEA. The CDR3 nucleotides read TGTGCCAGCAGCGTACAGGGGGCGGGGGAGCAGTACTTC. Translation: CASSVQGAGEQYF. Full variable domain (rest looked up from reference TRBV11-3 and TRBJ2-7): EAGVVQSPRYKIIEKKQPVAFWCNPISGHNTLYWYLQNLGQGPELLIRYENEEAVDDSQLPKDRFSAERLKGVDSTLKIQPAELGDSAVYLCASSVQGAGEQYFGPGTRLTVT.

The V gene is TRBV28, the J gene TRBJ2-2; 13 bases fit TRBD2. Germline V lookup: CDR1 MDHEN, CDR2 SYDVKM. J gave up 8 bases and V 4 bases, and 10 bases lay outside the gene matches. This CDR3 has 17 residues. The CDR3 sequence: CASSSLTSGRFKGELFF. As DNA, the CDR3 is TGTGCCAGCAGTTCTTTGACTAGCGGGAGGTTTAAGGGGGAGCTGTTTTTT.

The genes are TRBV27 and TRBJ2-7; 7 nucleotides match TRBD1. The V gene's germline CDR1 is MNHEY and CDR2 SMNVEV (reference sequence). The junction had 13 bases not matched to a gene; V was cut back by 3 bases and J by 11 bases. The length of the CDR3 is 14 residues. The CDR3 protein is CASSFRQGLRREYF. The CDR3 DNA reads TGTGCCAGCAGTTTCCGACAGGGTCTCCGCAGGGAGTACTTC.

The rearrangement uses TRBV29-1 and TRBJ2-1, with TRBD2 identical over 8 bases. CDR1 and CDR2 from the germline V gene are SQVTM and ANQGSEA. This CDR3 contains 13 residues. The trim removed 7 bases at V and 3 bases at J, leaving 5 bases unmatched. Written as DNA, the CDR3 is TGCAGCGGGACTAGCTCGTACTACAATGAGCAGTTCTTC. Its protein is CSGTSSYYNEQFF.

The V gene is TRBV4-1, the J gene TRBJ2-2; D gene uncertain. Trimming took 4 bases from V and 4 from J, leaving 7 bases between them. Germline assignment: CDR1 MGHRA and CDR2 YSYEKL. The CDR3 spans 13 residues. The CDR3 nucleotides are TGCGCCAGCAGCCTCATGAGCACCGGGGAGCTGTTTTTT. Its translation is CASSLMSTGELFF.